The entry below gives a single T cell receptor beta chain sequence along with its context. Its antigen is currently unknown. Other DNA sequences in the same sample also yield this CDR3. The CDR3 loop spans 15 amino acids. Trimming removed 1 base from V and 4 bases from J, with 13 bases in between. CDR1 is SGHDN, CDR2 FVKESK, per germline. The data are from a study of OX40 agonist ivuxolimab in advanced cancers. Study summary: Given to patients was ivuxolimab, an agonistic anti-OX40 (CD134) antibody. Dose-escalation subjects each had hepatocellular carcinoma, melanoma, renal cell or head and neck cancer. Findings of the study overall: Among T cells, CD8+ cells averaged more expanded clones than CD4+ cells.

Blood got drawn at baseline, again on cycle 4 day 1, and then on cycle 7 day 1. Profiled with immunoSEQ multiplex PCR; TCRdb holds only in-frame clones, not every one. This table has approximately 77,000 clones, about 90% appearing once. The source of this sequence is an adult with an advanced solid tumor such as melanoma, head and neck, liver or kidney cancer. The starting material was CD4+ or CD8+ T cells sorted from blood, obtained in a trial of the OX40 agonist ivuxolimab. The rearrangement joins TRBV14 to TRBJ1-2, with a weak D call TRBD1 (6 bases). The CDR3 spells CASSQVGTLSYGYTF. Here the CDR3 DNA reads TGTGCCAGCAGCCAAGTCGGGACACTGAGCTATGGCTACACCTTC.